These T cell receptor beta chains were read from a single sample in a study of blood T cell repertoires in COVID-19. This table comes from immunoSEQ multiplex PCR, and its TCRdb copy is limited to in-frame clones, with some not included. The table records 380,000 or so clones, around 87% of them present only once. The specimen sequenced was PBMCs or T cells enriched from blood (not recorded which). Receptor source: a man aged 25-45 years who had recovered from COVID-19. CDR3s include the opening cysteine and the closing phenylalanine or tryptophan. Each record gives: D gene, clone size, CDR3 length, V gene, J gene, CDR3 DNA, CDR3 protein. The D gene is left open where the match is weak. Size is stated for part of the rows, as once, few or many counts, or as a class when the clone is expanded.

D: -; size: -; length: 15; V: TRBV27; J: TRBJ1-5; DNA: TGTGCCAGCAGTTTGCGGGAGGGATACAATCAGCCCCAGCATTTT; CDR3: CASSLREGYNQPQHF
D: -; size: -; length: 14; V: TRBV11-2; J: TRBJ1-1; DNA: TGTGCCAGCAGCTTAAACAGCCAGTACACTGAAGCTTTCTTT; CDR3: CASSLNSQYTEAFF
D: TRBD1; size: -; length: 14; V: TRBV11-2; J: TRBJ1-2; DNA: TGTGCCAGCAGCTTAGGGGACAGGGGATATGGCTACACCTTC; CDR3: CASSLGDRGYGYTF
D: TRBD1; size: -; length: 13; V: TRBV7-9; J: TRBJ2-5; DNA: TGTGCCAGTTCTAAACAGGGGAGAGAGACCCAGTACTTC; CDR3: CASSKQGRETQYF
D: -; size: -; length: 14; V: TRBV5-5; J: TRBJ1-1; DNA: TGTGCCAGCAGCTTGGGGCAAATGAACACTGAAGCTTTCTTT; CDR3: CASSLGQMNTEAFF
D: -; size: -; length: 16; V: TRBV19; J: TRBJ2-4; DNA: TGTGCCAGTAGTATAGTACGGGGGGCCCTCCGGAACATTCAGTACTTC; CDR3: CASSIVRGALRNIQYF
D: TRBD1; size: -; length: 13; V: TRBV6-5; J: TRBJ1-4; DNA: TGTGCCGGGGGTCGGACAGGGAATGAAAAACTGTTTTTT; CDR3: CAGGRTGNEKLFF
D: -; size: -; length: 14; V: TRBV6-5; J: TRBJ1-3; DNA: TGTGCCAGCCGGCGCCCGGGAGCAAGAAACACCATATATTTT; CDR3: CASRRPGARNTIYF
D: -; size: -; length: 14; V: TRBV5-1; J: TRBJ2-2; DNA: TGCGCCAGCAGCTTGGGACTGGAAACCGGGGAGCTGTTTTTT; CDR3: CASSLGLETGELFF
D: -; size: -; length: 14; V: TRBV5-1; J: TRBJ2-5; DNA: TGCGCCAGCAGGCACGGGTCAAACCAAGAGACCCAGTACTTC; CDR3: CASRHGSNQETQYF
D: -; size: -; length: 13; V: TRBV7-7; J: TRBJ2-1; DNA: TGTGCCAGCAGTCCTCAAGGGGTGGATGAGCAGTTCTTC; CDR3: CASSPQGVDEQFF
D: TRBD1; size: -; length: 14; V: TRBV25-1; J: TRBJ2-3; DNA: TGTGCCAGCAGTCAAGGGGACAGATGGCATACGCAGTATTTT; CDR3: CASSQGDRWHTQYF
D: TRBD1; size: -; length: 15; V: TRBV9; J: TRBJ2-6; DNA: TGTGCCAGCAGCGTGCAGGGGGCTGGGGCCAACGTCCTGACTTTC; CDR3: CASSVQGAGANVLTF
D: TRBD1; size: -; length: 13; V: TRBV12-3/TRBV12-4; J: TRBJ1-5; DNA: TGTGCCAGCAGTTCCACAGGGGGCCAGCCCCAGCATTTT; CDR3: CASSSTGGQPQHF
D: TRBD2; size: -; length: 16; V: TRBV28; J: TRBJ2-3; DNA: TGTGCCAGCAGTTTTGGGCGGGGGGCCGGCACAGATACGCAGTATTTT; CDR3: CASSFGRGAGTDTQYF
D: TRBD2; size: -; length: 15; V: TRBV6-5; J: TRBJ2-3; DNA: TGTGCCAGCAGGCTACTAGCGGGGCTCACAGATACGCAGTATTTT; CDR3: CASRLLAGLTDTQYF
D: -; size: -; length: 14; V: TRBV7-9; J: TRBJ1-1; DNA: TGTGCCAGCAGCTTAGAGGGAGGCCCCACTGAAGCTTTCTTT; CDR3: CASSLEGGPTEAFF
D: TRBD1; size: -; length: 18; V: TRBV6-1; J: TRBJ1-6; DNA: TGTGCCAGCAGTGAAGCGCTGATCGGGACAGGGAATAATTCACCCCTCCACTTT; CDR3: CASSEALIGTGNNSPLHF
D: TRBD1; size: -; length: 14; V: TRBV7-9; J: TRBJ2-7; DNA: TGTGCCAGCAGCTTGGACAGGGTGTCCTACGAGCAGTACTTC; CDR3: CASSLDRVSYEQYF
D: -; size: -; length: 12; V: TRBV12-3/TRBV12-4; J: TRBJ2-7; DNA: TGTGCCAGCAGTCCCAGTTCCTACGAGCAGTACTTC; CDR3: CASSPSSYEQYF
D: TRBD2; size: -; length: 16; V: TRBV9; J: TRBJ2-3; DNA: TGTGCCAGCAGCGTAGTCCTAGCGGGGAACACAGATACGCAGTATTTT; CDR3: CASSVVLAGNTDTQYF
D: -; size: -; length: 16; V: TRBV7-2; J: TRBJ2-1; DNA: TGTGCCAGCAGCTTCCATGATCTGAGCTCCTACAATGAGCAGTTCTTC; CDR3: CASSFHDLSSYNEQFF
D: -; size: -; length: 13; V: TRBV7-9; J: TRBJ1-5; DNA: TGTGCCAGCAGCTTAACAGGGAATCAGCCCCAGCATTTT; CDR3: CASSLTGNQPQHF
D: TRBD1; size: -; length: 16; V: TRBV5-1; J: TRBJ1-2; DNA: TGCGCCAGCAGACCGGGACAGGGGGCGATTTCCTATGGCTACACCTTC; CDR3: CASRPGQGAISYGYTF
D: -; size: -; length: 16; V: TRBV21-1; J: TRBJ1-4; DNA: TGTGCCAGCAGCAAAGCCCACAGGCCAACTAATGAAAAACTGTTTTTT; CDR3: CASSKAHRPTNEKLFF
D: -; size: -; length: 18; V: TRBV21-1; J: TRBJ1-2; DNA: TGTGCCAGCAGCCCGATGCGAAGGACAGGGCGAGCTAACTATGGCTACACCTTC; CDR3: CASSPMRRTGRANYGYTF
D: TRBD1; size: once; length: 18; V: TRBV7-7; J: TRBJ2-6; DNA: TGTGCCAGCAGCTTAGCGCCCACCGGGACAGCTGGGGCCAACGTCCTGACTTTC; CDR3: CASSLAPTGTAGANVLTF
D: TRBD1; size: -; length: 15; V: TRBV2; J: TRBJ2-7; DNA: TGTGCCTTACATCTAACAGGGGGCGATGGCTACGAGCAGTACTTC; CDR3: CALHLTGGDGYEQYF
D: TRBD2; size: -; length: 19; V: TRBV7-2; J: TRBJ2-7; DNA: TGTGCCAGCAGCTTAGATTTGACGTCTAGCGGATACGGTGGGGATGAGCAGTACTTC; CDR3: CASSLDLTSSGYGGDEQYF
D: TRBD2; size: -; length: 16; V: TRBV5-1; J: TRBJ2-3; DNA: TGCGCCAGCAGCTCGACCCCTAGCGGGGGCTTAGATACGCAGTATTTT; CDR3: CASSSTPSGGLDTQYF
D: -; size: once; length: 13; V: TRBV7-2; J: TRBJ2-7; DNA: TGTGCCAGCAGCGAGGGCAGGGGGGACGAGCAGTACTTC; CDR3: CASSEGRGDEQYF
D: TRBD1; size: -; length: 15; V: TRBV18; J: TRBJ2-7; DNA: TGTGCCAGCTCATCCCCGGGACAGCCGGCCGGCGAGCAGTACTTC; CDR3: CASSSPGQPAGEQYF
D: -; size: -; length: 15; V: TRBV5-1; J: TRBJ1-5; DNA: TGCGCCAGCAGCTTAGCATCGGGTAGCAATCAGCCCCAGCATTTT; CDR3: CASSLASGSNQPQHF
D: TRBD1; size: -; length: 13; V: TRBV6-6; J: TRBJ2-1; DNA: TGTGCCACCCGGACAGGACAATACAATGAGCAGTTCTTC; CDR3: CATRTGQYNEQFF
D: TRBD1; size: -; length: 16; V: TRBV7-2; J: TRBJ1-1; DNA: TGTGCCAGCAGCTTGGGACAGGGGAGACCGAACACTGAAGCTTTCTTT; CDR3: CASSLGQGRPNTEAFF
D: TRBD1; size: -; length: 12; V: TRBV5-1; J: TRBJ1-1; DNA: TGCGCCAGCAGCTGGGACAGGGGTGAGGCTTTCTTT; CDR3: CASSWDRGEAFF
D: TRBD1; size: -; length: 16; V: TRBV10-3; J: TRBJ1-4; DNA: TGTGCCATCAGTGAACCCAGGACAGGGGGCCATGAAAAACTGTTTTTT; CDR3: CAISEPRTGGHEKLFF
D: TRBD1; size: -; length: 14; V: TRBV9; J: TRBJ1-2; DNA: TGTGCCAGCAGCACCCGGACAGGCGCTTATGGCTACACCTTC; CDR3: CASSTRTGAYGYTF
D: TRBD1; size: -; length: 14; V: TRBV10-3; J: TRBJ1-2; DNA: TGTGCCATCAGGACCGGGACAGGTATCTATGGCTACACCTTC; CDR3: CAIRTGTGIYGYTF
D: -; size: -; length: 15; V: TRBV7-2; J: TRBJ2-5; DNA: TGTGCCAGCAGCCAGACATACATTTCCTGGGAGACCCAGTACTTC; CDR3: CASSQTYISWETQYF
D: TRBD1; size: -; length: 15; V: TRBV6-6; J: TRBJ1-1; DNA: TGTGCCAGCAGTTACGTGGGACAGACGAACACTGAAGCTTTCTTT; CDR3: CASSYVGQTNTEAFF
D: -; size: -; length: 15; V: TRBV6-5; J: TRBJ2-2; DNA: TGTGCCAGCAGTTACTCGTCCCAGGGTAGAGGGGAGCTGTTTTTT; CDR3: CASSYSSQGRGELFF
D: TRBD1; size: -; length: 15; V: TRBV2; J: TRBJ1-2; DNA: TGTGCCAGCAGTGAAGTCCGGACAGGGAGCTATGGCTACACCTTC; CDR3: CASSEVRTGSYGYTF
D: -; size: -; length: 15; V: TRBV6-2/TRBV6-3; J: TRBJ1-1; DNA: TGTGCCAGCAGTCATCCCAGGGGTGGGAACACTGAAGCTTTCTTT; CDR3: CASSHPRGGNTEAFF
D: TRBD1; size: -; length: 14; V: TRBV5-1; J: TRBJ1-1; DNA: TGCGCCAGCAGCTTGGGACAGGGAGAGACTGAAGCTTTCTTT; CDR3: CASSLGQGETEAFF
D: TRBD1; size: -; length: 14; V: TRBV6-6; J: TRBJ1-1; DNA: TGTGCCAGCAGTCAGGGACAGGGTTTCGCTGAAGCTTTCTTT; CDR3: CASSQGQGFAEAFF